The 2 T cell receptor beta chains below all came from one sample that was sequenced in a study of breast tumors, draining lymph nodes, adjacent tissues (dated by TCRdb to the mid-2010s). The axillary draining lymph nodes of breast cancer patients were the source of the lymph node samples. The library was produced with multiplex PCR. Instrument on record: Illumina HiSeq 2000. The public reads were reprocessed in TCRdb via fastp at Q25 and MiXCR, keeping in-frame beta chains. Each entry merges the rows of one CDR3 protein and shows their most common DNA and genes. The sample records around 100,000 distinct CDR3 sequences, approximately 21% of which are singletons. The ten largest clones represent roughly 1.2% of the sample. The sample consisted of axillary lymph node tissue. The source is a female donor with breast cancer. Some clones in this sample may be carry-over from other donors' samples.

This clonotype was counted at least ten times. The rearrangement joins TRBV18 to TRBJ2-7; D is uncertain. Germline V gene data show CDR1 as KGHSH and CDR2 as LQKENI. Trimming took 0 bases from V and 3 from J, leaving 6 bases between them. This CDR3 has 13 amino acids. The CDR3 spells CASSPPGFYEQYF. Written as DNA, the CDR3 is TGTGCCAGCTCACCACCGGGATTCTACGAGCAGTACTTC. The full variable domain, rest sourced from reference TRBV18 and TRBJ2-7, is NAGVMQNPRHLVRRRGQEARLRCSPMKGHSHVYWYRQLPEEGLKFMVYLQKENIIDESGMPKERFSAEFPKEGPSILRIQQVVRGDSAAYFCASSPPGFYEQYFGPGTRLTVT.

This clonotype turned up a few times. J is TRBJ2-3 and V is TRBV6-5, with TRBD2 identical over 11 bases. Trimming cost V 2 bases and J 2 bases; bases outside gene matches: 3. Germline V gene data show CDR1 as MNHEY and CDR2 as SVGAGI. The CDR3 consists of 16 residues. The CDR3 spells CASSYRGLADTDTQYF. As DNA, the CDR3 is TGTGCCAGCAGTTACAGGGGACTAGCGGACACAGATACGCAGTATTTT.